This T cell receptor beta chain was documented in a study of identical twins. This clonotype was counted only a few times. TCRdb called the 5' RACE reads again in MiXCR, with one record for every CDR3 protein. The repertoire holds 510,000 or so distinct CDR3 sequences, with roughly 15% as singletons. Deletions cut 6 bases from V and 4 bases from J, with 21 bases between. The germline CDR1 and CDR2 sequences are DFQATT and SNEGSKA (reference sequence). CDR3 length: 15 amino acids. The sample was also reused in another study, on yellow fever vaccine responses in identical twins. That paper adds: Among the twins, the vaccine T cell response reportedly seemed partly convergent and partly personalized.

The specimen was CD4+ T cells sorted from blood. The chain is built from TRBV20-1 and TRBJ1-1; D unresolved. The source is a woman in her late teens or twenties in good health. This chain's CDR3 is CSARDRGLTGTEAFF. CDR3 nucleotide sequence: TGCAGTGCGCGGGATCGTGGGCTCACGGGCACTGAAGCTTTCTTT.